The next 27 T cell receptor beta chains were all read from a single sample in a study of cytomegalovirus exposure and HLA in healthy donors. 60 Vbeta and 13 Jbeta primers were used in PCR. The repertoire was sequenced with immunoSEQ multiplex PCR; TCRdb's copy has only in-frame clones and lacks some. The table has under 200,000 clones, around three quarters seen once. What was sequenced was PBMCs. These receptors all stem from a man aged 40-49 years in good health and CMV-seronegative.

In this sample, this clone turned up a few times. J is TRBJ1-3 and V is TRBV7-9; tentatively, D is TRBD1 (6 bases). The CDR3 contains 14 residues. With 4 bases removed from V and 7 bases from J, the gap between germline ends came to 14 bases. The V gene's germline CDR1 is SEHNR and CDR2 FQNEAQ (reference sequence). CDR3 nucleotides: TGTGCCAGCAGCTCCGAAGCGGGGGCCAACACCATATATTTT. Residues: CASSSEAGANTIYF. The full variable domain, rest sourced from reference TRBV7-9 and TRBJ1-3, is DTGVSQNPRHKITKRGQNVTFRCDPISEHNRLYWYRQTLGQGPEFLTYFQNEAQLEKSRLLSDRFSAERPKGSFSTLEIQRTEQGDSAMYLCASSSEAGANTIYFGEGSWLTVV.

The chain joins TRBV30 to TRBJ1-5, with D unclear. Germline-derived CDR1 and CDR2 are GTSNPN and SVGIG (reference sequence). The CDR3 has 12 residues. Trimming left V 3 bases short and J 6 bases short, with 9 bases between. CDR3: CAWSGEGQPQHF. As DNA, the CDR3 is TGTGCCTGGAGCGGGGAAGGTCAGCCCCAGCATTTT.

This clone has a single count. This chain uses TRBV10-1 with TRBJ2-1; 7 positions match TRBD1. The trim removed 3 bases at V and 7 bases at J, leaving 9 bases unmatched. The CDR3 runs to 15 residues. Germline V gene sequence: CDR1 WNHNN, CDR2 SYGVQD (reference sequence). The CDR3 spells CASSEQGQDPNEQFF. The CDR3 region has the DNA TGCGCCAGCAGTGAACAGGGGCAGGACCCGAATGAGCAGTTCTTC.

In DNA form, the CDR3 reads TGTGCCTGGAGTACCCGGACAGGGAGGGGGGAAAAACTGTTTTTT. It specifies CAWSTRTGRGEKLFF. The rearrangement uses TRBV30 and TRBJ1-4; the match to TRBD1 covers 8 bases. Germline V gives CDR1 GTSNPN, CDR2 SVGIG (reference sequence). This CDR3 has 15 residues. Trimming cost V 2 bases and J 8 bases; bases outside gene matches: 10.

The V call is TRBV30, the J call TRBJ1-5; 7 bases match TRBD1. CDR3 length equals 14 residues. Germline V gene data show CDR1 as GTSNPN and CDR2 as SVGIG (reference sequence). V gave up 1 base and J gave up 6 bases; unmatched junction bases: 6. The CDR3 nucleotides are TGTGCCTGGAGTGGGGACAGCTGGATTCAGCCCCAGCATTTT. Translated: CAWSGDSWIQPQHF.

The rearrangement links TRBV27 to TRBJ2-7; 8 positions match TRBD1. V shed 3 bases and J 5 bases; nucleotides not matched to a gene: 9. This CDR3 comprises 15 residues. Per germline, CDR1 MNHEY and CDR2 SMNVEV (reference sequence). The CDR3 loop is CASSFLTGAGNEQYF. CDR3 bases: TGTGCCAGCAGTTTCCTGACAGGGGCGGGTAACGAGCAGTACTTC.

V is TRBV10-3 and J is TRBJ1-6, with a weak D call TRBD1 (6 bases). The germline V gene has CDR1 ENHRY and CDR2 SYGVKD. The V end lost 9 bases, the J end lost 9 bases, and 27 bases lay between the germline ends. The CDR3 consists of 17 residues. The CDR3 reads CAIFGGSGGILVSPLHF. CDR3 in DNA: TGTGCCATTTTCGGGGGGTCCGGGGGCATTTTGGTTTCACCCCTCCACTTT.

The chain joins TRBV18 to TRBJ1-6, with a possible D match to TRBD1 (6 bases). V was cut by 3 bases and J by 8 bases, with 14 bases left in between. The CDR3 extends over 15 amino acids. From germline, CDR1 is KGHSH and CDR2 LQKENI. The CDR3 coding sequence is TGTGCCAGCTCACCCAACGTTAACAGGGATTCACCCCTCCACTTT. Its protein is CASSPNVNRDSPLHF.

Here the CDR3 reads CAISGGGSSYNSPLHF. The CDR3 DNA is TGTGCCATCAGTGGGGGGGGGAGCTCCTATAATTCACCCCTCCACTTT. The chain carries TRBV10-3 and TRBJ1-6, with D perhaps TRBD1 (5 bases). Germline-derived CDR1 and CDR2 are ENHRY and SYGVKD. The length of the CDR3 is 16 residues. V lost 4 bases to trimming and J lost 0 bases, with 10 bases between them.

The CDR3 sequence: CASRGQGQQGLTEAFF. The CDR3 nucleotides read TGTGCCAGCAGAGGGCAGGGCCAACAGGGTCTCACTGAAGCTTTCTTT. V is TRBV11-3 and J is TRBJ1-1; possible D gene TRBD1, 6 bases. Trimming removed 6 bases from V and 4 bases from J, with 21 bases in between. This CDR3 is built from 16 residues. CDR1 is SGHNT and CDR2 is YENEEA in the germline V gene.

The V gene is TRBV7-9, the J gene TRBJ2-1; TRBD1 matches at 9 bases. The CDR3 contains 15 residues. Per the germline V gene, CDR1 is SEHNR and CDR2 is FQNEAQ (reference sequence). After removal of 3 bases from V and 5 bases from J, the junction contained 5 bases not matched to a gene. CDR3 loop: CASSFPGQGHNEQFF. As DNA, the CDR3 is TGTGCCAGCAGCTTTCCGGGACAGGGTCACAATGAGCAGTTCTTC.

The J gene is TRBJ2-7, the V gene TRBV11-3; a weak D match, TRBD2 (5 bases). Between the trimmed V and J ends, which lost 4 bases and 0 bases, there was a span of 13 bases. Germline CDR1 is SGHNT and CDR2 is YENEEA. The CDR3 covers 15 residues. The CDR3 nucleotides are TGTGCCAGCAGCTCACGAGCGGAGCGCTCCTACGAGCAGTACTTC. As protein: CASSSRAERSYEQYF.

The rearrangement links TRBV5-1 to TRBJ2-3, with 7 nucleotides matching TRBD2. J lost 0 bases, V lost 3 bases, and 16 bases had no gene match. Per germline, CDR1 SGHRS and CDR2 YFSETQ. CDR3 length equals 19 residues. The CDR3 nucleotides are TGCGCCAGCAGCTCCCCGCGGGCTAGCGGAATAATTAGCACAGATACGCAGTATTTT. It codes for CASSSPRASGIISTDTQYF.

This rearrangement joins TRBV5-8 to TRBJ1-5, with D uncertain. Per the germline V gene, CDR1 is SGHTS and CDR2 is YDEGEE. V was pared by 3 bases and J by 0 bases, with 7 bases between. This CDR3 is built from 14 residues. This chain's CDR3 is CASSWRDSNQPQHF. The CDR3 DNA is TGTGCCAGCAGCTGGAGGGATAGCAATCAGCCCCAGCATTTT.

The chain employs TRBV4-1 and TRBJ1-6; possible D gene TRBD1, 5 bases. Trimming left V 0 bases short and J 6 bases short, with 21 bases between. The germline CDR1 and CDR2 sequences are MGHRA and YSYEKL. The CDR3 sequence is 19 residues long. Written as DNA, the CDR3 is TGCGCCAGCAGCCAAGATGCAGCGGGACGGTCGCTGGGTAATTCACCCCTCCACTTT. Its protein is CASSQDAAGRSLGNSPLHF.

In nucleotides, the CDR3 is TGTGCCAGCAGCTTGAATAGGGGGGGAGAGACCCAGTACTTC. As protein: CASSLNRGGETQYF. The chain recombines TRBV7-3 with TRBJ2-5; maybe TRBD2 (7 bases). CDR3 length: 14 amino acids. Germline V CDR1 and CDR2: SGHTA, FQGTGA. V shed 3 bases and J shed 4 bases, with 12 bases lying between them.

The J gene is TRBJ2-7, the V gene TRBV6-6, with TRBD2 matching over 12 bases. Losses at the gene ends were 2 bases for V and 6 bases for J; bases not matched to a gene: 2. The CDR3 is 14 amino acids. Per the germline V gene, CDR1 is MNHNY and CDR2 is SVGAGI (reference sequence). The CDR3: CASSYGGLAGEQYF. In DNA form, the CDR3 reads TGTGCCAGCAGTTACGGGGGACTAGCGGGCGAGCAGTACTTC.

The chain has TRBV6-5 and TRBJ1-2; D gene uncertain. V lost 2 bases, J lost 6 bases, and 13 bases lay in between. Per germline, CDR1 MNHEY and CDR2 SVGAGI. This CDR3 is built from 14 residues. The CDR3 region has the DNA TGTGCCAGCAGTTACACGAGGGCGGAGAATGGCTACACCTTC. Protein: CASSYTRAENGYTF.

This clone was seen only a few times. The chain carries TRBV4-3 and TRBJ1-1; tentatively, D is TRBD1 (6 bases). This CDR3 is 12 amino acids long. V lost 5 bases and J lost 5, with 9 bases in between. The germline CDR1 and CDR2 sequences are LGHNA and YSLEER. Here the CDR3 DNA reads TGCGCCAGCAGCGGTCAGGGGACTGAAGCTTTCTTT. It codes for CASSGQGTEAFF.

The V and J genes are TRBV19 and TRBJ1-2, with unresolved D. CDR1 is LNHDA, CDR2 SQIVND, per germline (reference sequence). Trimming removed 3 bases from V and 6 bases from J, with 14 bases in between. This CDR3 contains 14 residues. The CDR3 nucleotides are TGTGCCAGTAGTATTCAAGGCCCCGGGGATGGCTACACCTTC. Translated, it gives CASSIQGPGDGYTF.

This clone was recorded a few times. This rearrangement joins TRBV6-5 to TRBJ2-7; D perhaps matches TRBD2 (6 bases). Trimming pared 6 bases from V and 8 bases from J, leaving 14 bases between. This CDR3 region has 12 residues. Germline loops: CDR1 MNHEY, CDR2 SVGAGI. The chain's CDR3 is CASSTLAGKQYF. CDR3 DNA: TGTGCCAGCAGCACGCTGGCGGGGAAGCAGTACTTC.

V is TRBV6-1 and J is TRBJ2-7, with 9 bases aligning to TRBD1. The CDR3 runs to 15 residues. Unmatched junction bases numbered 1, after V lost 1 base and J lost 0 bases. Germline V gives CDR1 MNHNS, CDR2 SASEGT. The CDR3 nucleotides are TGTGCCAGCAGTGAAGGGGGACAGGGCTCCTACGAGCAGTACTTC. Its translation is CASSEGGQGSYEQYF.

The chain is built from TRBV27 and TRBJ2-2, with 11 positions matching TRBD1. CDR1 MNHEY and CDR2 SMNVEV come from the germline V gene (reference sequence). CDR3 length: 20 residues. V gave up 2 bases and J gave up 4 bases; unmatched junction bases: 15. This chain's CDR3 is CASSLKEVATGTGGTGELFF. CDR3 nucleotides: TGTGCCAGCAGTTTAAAGGAGGTAGCGACCGGGACAGGGGGCACCGGGGAGCTGTTTTTT.

The chain carries TRBV6-5 and TRBJ2-5, with D maybe TRBD2 (7 bases). Germline assignment: CDR1 MNHEY and CDR2 SVGAGI. The CDR3 runs 15 residues. V lost 7 bases and J lost 5, with 20 bases in between. CDR3 sequence (DNA): TGTGCCAGCAACCGGTCGCCGGGGGGCCACGAGACCCAGTACTTC. It encodes CASNRSPGGHETQYF.

The chain joins TRBV12-5 to TRBJ2-1; possible D gene TRBD1, 6 bases. CDR1 is LGHNT, CDR2 FRNRAP, per germline. There are 11 residues in the CDR3. V was shortened by 3 bases and J by 9 bases, with 6 bases between the two germline ends. The CDR3 DNA reads TGTGCTAGTGGTTTAGGGGGTGAGCAGTTCTTC. It specifies CASGLGGEQFF.

This clone appeared a few times. This rearrangement joins TRBV4-3 to TRBJ2-7, with a weak D call TRBD1 (6 bases). In germline, CDR1 is LGHNA, CDR2 YSLEER. Trimming shortened V by 1 base and J by 5 bases, and 9 bases separated the two germline ends. This CDR3 has 13 residues. The CDR3 reads CASSQVKGDEQYF. CDR3 DNA: TGCGCCAGCAGCCAAGTCAAGGGGGACGAGCAGTACTTC.

This clone was counted only a few times. The V call is TRBV6-5, the J call TRBJ1-1; D unresolved. The V end lost 6 bases, the J end lost 13 bases, and 21 bases lay between the germline ends. This CDR3 has 13 residues. Germline values: CDR1 MNHEY, CDR2 SVGAGI. CDR3 DNA: TGTGCCAGCAGACAGCGGACGGACCCGAAGGTTTTCTTT. It translates to CASRQRTDPKVFF.